The T cell receptor beta chain described here comes from a study of blood T cell repertoires in COVID-19. Assay: immunoSEQ multiplex PCR; the TCRdb copy retains only in-frame clones and omits some. The repertoire holds fewer than 350,000 clones, 88% seen once, with about 0.94% in the top ten. Germline CDR1 reads ENHRY; CDR2 reads SYGVKD. The CDR3 runs 14 residues. Trimming removed 9 bases from V and 4 bases from J, with 16 bases in between. This receptor was taken from a woman aged 25 to 39 who had been exposed to COVID-19. The specimen sequenced was PBMCs or T cells enriched from blood (not recorded which). The rearrangement joins TRBV10-3 to TRBJ1-3, with a weak D call TRBD1 (5 bases). The CDR3 loop reads CAITGGDSGNTIYF. CDR3 nucleotide sequence: TGTGCCATAACGGGGGGGGATTCGGGAAACACCATATATTTT.